Below, 21 T cell receptor beta chains from the same sample are listed, as sequenced in a study of blood T cell repertoires in COVID-19. TCRdb's table, derived via immunoSEQ multiplex PCR, lists solely in-frame clones and lacks some. The data show fewer than 250,000 clones, less than 85% seen once. The sequenced sample consisted of peripheral blood. The receptors stem from a woman between 50 and 59 years old with acute or convalescent COVID-19.

The sample holds a few counts of this clone. The chain is built from TRBV5-1 and TRBJ2-3, with 11 bases that match TRBD2. Germline V CDR1 and CDR2: SGHRS, YFSETQ. The V segment lost 1 base and the J segment 0 bases; nucleotides outside the gene matches: 4. This CDR3 has 17 amino acids. Here the CDR3 reads CASSLPLAGVSTDTQYF. The CDR3 region has the DNA TGCGCCAGCAGCTTGCCACTAGCGGGGGTGAGCACAGATACGCAGTATTTT.

The rearrangement links TRBV6-5 to TRBJ2-1, with 14 bases aligning to TRBD2. Per germline, CDR1 MNHEY and CDR2 SVGAGI. The ends lost 6 bases at V and 10 bases at J; junction bases unmatched: 8. The CDR3 has 15 residues. CDR3 nucleotides: TGTGCCAGCAGAAGACCGGGACTAGCGGGAGAAGAGCAGTTCTTC. This translates into CASRRPGLAGEEQFF.

The rearrangement links TRBV11-2 to TRBJ2-6, with 13 bases matching TRBD2. The V segment lost 5 bases and the J segment 5 bases; nucleotides outside the gene matches: 6. CDR1 and CDR2 from the germline V gene are SGHAT and FQNNGV. The CDR3 spans 17 residues. The CDR3 DNA reads as TGTGCCAGCAGCCGGACTAGCGGGGGACTTTGGGCCAACGTCCTGACTTTC. This sequence encodes CASSRTSGGLWANVLTF.

This sequence joins TRBV2 and TRBJ2-7; D perhaps matches TRBD1 (6 bases). The germline gives CDR1 SNHLY, CDR2 FYNNEI. V lost 6 bases and J 7 bases, leaving 22 bases between the germline ends. CDR3 size: 15 residues. This chain's CDR3 is CASSYLQGPSGEQYF. In DNA, the CDR3 is TGTGCCAGCAGCTATCTACAGGGCCCCTCGGGGGAGCAGTACTTC.

The chain carries TRBV6-1 and TRBJ2-1, with TRBD2 matching over 7 bases. This CDR3 is built from 13 residues. The trim removed 2 bases at V and 7 bases at J, leaving 2 bases unmatched. CDR1 MNHNS and CDR2 SASEGT come from the germline V gene. The CDR3 is CASSESGRNEQFF. CDR3 coding DNA: TGTGCCAGCAGTGAATCCGGGAGGAATGAGCAGTTCTTC.

This rearrangement joins TRBV2 to TRBJ2-5; possibly TRBD2 for D (5 bases). The germline CDR1 and CDR2 sequences are SNHLY and FYNNEI. The CDR3 sequence is 15 residues long. Trimming removed 3 bases at V and 4 bases at J, with 15 bases between. The CDR3 loop is CASSESRGMRETQYF. CDR3 DNA sequence: TGTGCCAGCAGTGAGAGTAGAGGGATGCGAGAGACCCAGTACTTC.

This clone was picked up a small number of times. J is TRBJ2-1 and V is TRBV5-1; TRBD1 is a possible D gene (6 bases). This CDR3 is 13 amino acids long. V lost 1 base to trimming and J lost 7 bases, with 9 bases between them. CDR1 and CDR2 (germline): SGHRS, YFSETQ. CDR3 loop: CASSLSGENEQFF. The CDR3 region has the DNA TGCGCCAGCAGCTTGTCAGGGGAGAATGAGCAGTTCTTC.

The chain carries TRBV5-6 and TRBJ1-4; TRBD1 is a possible D gene (5 bases). The CDR3 has 16 residues. Germline assignment: CDR1 SGHDT and CDR2 YYEEEE. Deletions cut 1 base from V and 0 bases from J, with 10 bases between. CDR3 sequence: CASSLFAGATNEKLFF. For the CDR3, the DNA is TGTGCCAGCAGCTTGTTCGCGGGGGCAACTAATGAAAAACTGTTTTTT.

The V and J genes are TRBV10-2 and TRBJ1-6, with a tentative D call TRBD1 (6 bases). CDR1 WSHSY and CDR2 SAAADI come from the germline V gene. The CDR3 is 14 residues long. Trimming pared 6 bases from V and 7 bases from J, leaving 13 bases between. This chain's CDR3 is CASRQQGENSPLHF. The CDR3 bases are TGCGCCAGCAGGCAACAGGGTGAAAATTCACCCCTCCACTTT.

This clone was detected only a few times. The chain employs TRBV5-6 and TRBJ1-2; 10 bases are shared with TRBD1. CDR3 length equals 16 residues. The J segment lost 2 bases and the V segment lost 4 bases, leaving 8 bases of the junction unmatched. Germline V gene sequence: CDR1 SGHDT, CDR2 YYEEEE. CDR3 nucleotide sequence: TGTGCCAGCAGCCCCGGGACAGGGGACGGGAACTATGGCTACACCTTC. Its translation is CASSPGTGDGNYGYTF.

This chain connects TRBV12-3 or TRBV12-4 to TRBJ2-3; no clear D. V was shortened by 3 bases and J by 13 bases, with 14 bases between the two germline ends. This CDR3 spans 12 amino acids. In DNA form, the CDR3 reads TGTGCCAGCAGTTTCGTTGGGCCCTCGGAGTATTTT. Residues: CASSFVGPSEYF.

This chain joins TRBV7-7 and TRBJ2-2; D ambiguous. The CDR3 runs 13 residues. Per germline, CDR1 SSHAT and CDR2 FNYEAQ (reference sequence). The germline V and J ends were trimmed by 2 bases and 4 bases, with 5 bases remaining between them. DNA of the CDR3: TGTGCCAGCAGCTTAAGCGTCACCGGGGAGCTGTTTTTT. Translation: CASSLSVTGELFF. Based on the CDR3 plus reference TRBV7-7 and TRBJ2-2, the full variable domain is GAGVSQSPRYKVTKRGQDVTLRCDPISSHATLYWYQQALGQGPEFLTYFNYEAQPDKSGLPSDRFSAERPEGSISTLTIQRTEQRDSAMYRCASSLSVTGELFFGEGSRLTVL.

This clone was seen only a few times. The chain links TRBV6-5 to TRBJ1-1, with 8 positions matching TRBD1. The junction had 9 bases not matched to a gene; V was cut back by 5 bases and J by 4 bases. CDR1 MNHEY and CDR2 SVGAGI come from the germline V gene. This CDR3 is 15 amino acids long. As DNA, the CDR3 is TGTGCCAGCAGTCGAGTGACAGGGGTGAGCACTGAAGCTTTCTTT. This encodes CASSRVTGVSTEAFF.

A remark on this clone: In the same sample, other DNA sequences code for this CDR3. The chain has TRBV5-1 and TRBJ2-7; D may be TRBD1 (6 bases). V gave up 3 bases and J gave up 3 bases, with 10 bases separating them. Germline V gives CDR1 SGHRS, CDR2 YFSETQ. This CDR3 spans 13 amino acids. The CDR3 coding sequence is TGCGCCAGCAGCTCGGACAGCAGCTACGAGCAGTACTTC. This encodes CASSSDSSYEQYF.

The chain carries TRBV18 and TRBJ1-1; D is possibly TRBD1 (5 bases). Germline V CDR1 and CDR2: KGHSH, LQKENI. CDR3 size: 14 residues. Trimming removed 3 bases at V and 5 bases at J, with 13 bases between. CDR3 nucleotide sequence: TGTGCCAGCTCACCGACGAGCGGGGGTACTGAAGCTTTCTTT. It specifies CASSPTSGGTEAFF. The whole variable domain, remainder taken from reference TRBV18 and TRBJ1-1, is NAGVMQNPRHLVRRRGQEARLRCSPMKGHSHVYWYRQLPEEGLKFMVYLQKENIIDESGMPKERFSAEFPKEGPSILRIQQVVRGDSAAYFCASSPTSGGTEAFFGQGTRLTVV.

This clone was picked up one time. This rearrangement joins TRBV29-1 to TRBJ1-3; TRBD1 agrees at 8 bases. With 7 bases clipped from V and 2 bases from J, the junction kept 7 bases outside the gene matches. Germline V lookup: CDR1 SQVTM, CDR2 ANQGSEA. The CDR3 is 14 residues long. The CDR3 DNA sequence: TGCAGCGCCGATCCGACAGGGGCTGGAAACACCATATATTTT. Encoded protein: CSADPTGAGNTIYF.

A remark on this clone: A single base separates this from a much larger clone, so it may be a read error. This rearrangement joins TRBV27 to TRBJ1-1, with 8 bases that match TRBD1. This CDR3 has 15 amino acids. Losses at the gene ends were 5 bases for V and 0 bases for J; bases not matched to a gene: 5. CDR1 and CDR2 (germline): MNHEY, SMNVEV (reference sequence). The CDR3 loop reads CASSPRDRMNTEAFF. In DNA form, the CDR3 reads TGTGCCAGCAGTCCCCGGGACAGGATGAACACTGAAGCTTTCTTT.

This clone was observed a handful of times. The V call is TRBV30, the J call TRBJ1-2; D uncertain. CDR3 length equals 13 residues. Germline CDR1 and CDR2: GTSNPN and SVGIG (reference sequence). V lost 5 bases, J lost 0 bases, and 10 bases lay in between. The DNA of the CDR3 is TGTGCCTGGTTCGGGAGCTCTAACTATGGCTACACCTTC. Translated, it gives CAWFGSSNYGYTF.

This chain joins TRBV2 and TRBJ2-5; possible D gene TRBD1, 6 bases. Germline lookup yields CDR1 SNHLY and CDR2 FYNNEI. The CDR3 runs 16 residues. The V and J ends lost 6 bases and 0 bases respectively, with 17 bases between them. This chain's CDR3 is CASRPRNRANQETQYF. Written as DNA, the CDR3 is TGTGCCAGCAGGCCTCGGAACAGGGCCAACCAAGAGACCCAGTACTTC. Full variable domain (remainder filled in from reference TRBV2 and TRBJ2-5): EPEVTQTPSHQVTQMGQEVILRCVPISNHLYFYWYRQILGQKVEFLVSFYNNEISEKSEIFDDQFSVERPDGSNFTLKIRSTKLEDSAMYFCASRPRNRANQETQYFGPGTRLLVL.

The chain combines TRBV2 with TRBJ2-2, with 7 nucleotides matching TRBD1. Trimming removed 6 bases from V and 5 bases from J; junction bases left unmatched: 6. From germline, CDR1 is SNHLY and CDR2 FYNNEI. The CDR3 totals 14 residues. The CDR3 here is CASSTGVRTGELFF. The CDR3 DNA reads TGTGCCAGCAGCACAGGGGTCAGGACCGGGGAGCTGTTTTTT. The full variable domain, its missing parts supplied by reference TRBV2 and TRBJ2-2, is EPEVTQTPSHQVTQMGQEVILRCVPISNHLYFYWYRQILGQKVEFLVSFYNNEISEKSEIFDDQFSVERPDGSNFTLKIRSTKLEDSAMYFCASSTGVRTGELFFGEGSRLTVL.

The chain has TRBV6-6 and TRBJ1-3; TRBD1 aligns across 7 bases. From germline, CDR1 is MNHNY and CDR2 SVGAGI (reference sequence). V was clipped by 5 bases and J by 0 bases; unmatched bases: 10. CDR3 length: 17 amino acids. CDR3 nucleotides: TGTGCCAGCAGTCCCCGAGGGACAGTCTTCTCTGGAAACACCATATATTTT. This gives the protein CASSPRGTVFSGNTIYF.